This passage covers 25 T cell receptor beta chains from one sample sequenced in a study of response to subunit inactivated influenza vaccine. MiXCR, run by TCRdb on the RT-PCR reads, gives a single entry per CDR3 protein. The table includes under 550,000 distinct CDR3 sequences, approximately 7.8% detected once. The sample was PBMCs from blood, taken 23 months after vaccination. These receptors were collected from a man between 50 and 75 years old who received an inactivated influenza vaccine.

This clonotype was recorded a few times. The rearrangement uses TRBV6-5 and TRBJ1-1; 7 bases agree with TRBD1. The CDR3 runs 11 residues. The V gene's germline CDR1 is MNHEY and CDR2 SVGAGI. Trimming took 2 bases from V and 11 from J; bases not matched to a gene: 2. CDR3 sequence reads: CASSYRGLAFF. The CDR3 coding sequence is TGTGCCAGCAGTTACAGGGGGCTGGCTTTCTTT.

In its sample, this clonotype was seen a few times. The genes are TRBV20-1 and TRBJ2-4; 8 bases match TRBD2. Germline values: CDR1 DFQATT, CDR2 SNEGSKA (reference sequence). V lost 6 bases, J lost 7 bases, and 14 bases stayed unmatched. The CDR3 has 15 amino acids. The DNA of the CDR3 is TGCAGTGCGAAACGGGTAGCGGGGAGGAGTAACATTCAGTACTTC. Its protein is CSAKRVAGRSNIQYF.

This clonotype was recorded at least ten times. V is TRBV2 and J is TRBJ2-3, with 10 bases that match TRBD2. Trimming removed 6 bases from V and 1 base from J; junction bases left unmatched: 4. Germline assignment: CDR1 SNHLY and CDR2 FYNNEI. This CDR3 is built from 15 residues. CDR3: CASSNLAGGTDTQYF. In DNA, the CDR3 is TGTGCCAGCAGCAACCTAGCGGGGGGCACAGATACGCAGTATTTT.

This clonotype showed up many times. The gene calls are TRBV21-1 and TRBJ2-7; TRBD2, as called in the table, went unchecked against the DNA. TRBV21-1 is recorded as a pseudogene. This CDR3 comprises 16 residues. In DNA form, the CDR3 reads TGTGCCAGCAGCGCGACCGGGGACTCGTATTGCCACGAGCAGTACTTC. Translated, it gives CASSATGDSYCHEQYF.

This clonotype was counted only a few times. CDR3 protein: CASSYERETYNEQFF. CDR3 DNA sequence: TGTGCCAGCAGTTACGAGCGGGAGACCTACAATGAGCAGTTCTTC. The chain joins TRBV6-5 to TRBJ2-1, with 8 positions matching TRBD2. The junction had 2 bases not matched to a gene; V was cut back by 2 bases and J by 2 bases. There are 15 residues in the CDR3. Germline V CDR1 and CDR2: MNHEY, SVGAGI.

This clonotype was counted a few times. This rearrangement joins TRBV7-8 to TRBJ2-7, with a tentative D call TRBD2 (6 bases). The length of the CDR3 is 13 residues. V lost 5 bases and J 3 bases, leaving 11 bases between the germline ends. The germline gives CDR1 SGHVS, CDR2 FQNEAQ. DNA of the CDR3: TGTGCCAGCAGCAGATACGGGGGCTACGAGCAGTACTTC. Protein product: CASSRYGGYEQYF.

In this sample, this clonotype turned up a few times. V usage is TRBV10-3 and J usage is TRBJ2-6; possibly TRBD1 for D (6 bases). CDR3 length: 13 amino acids. Germline loops: CDR1 ENHRY, CDR2 SYGVKD. The V gene lost 2 bases and the J gene lost 11 bases, with 10 bases spanning the gap. The CDR3 spells CAISEGGRDVLTF. CDR3 in DNA: TGTGCCATCAGTGAGGGGGGCCGGGACGTCCTGACTTTC.

This clonotype has a handful of counts. The rearrangement joins TRBV5-1 to TRBJ2-5; 9 bases fit TRBD1. V shed 0 bases, J shed 4 bases, and the junction held 4 bases outside the gene matches. The CDR3 sequence is 15 residues long. Germline values: CDR1 SGHRS, CDR2 YFSETQ. In nucleotides, the CDR3 is TGCGCCAGCAGCTTGGGGACAGGGGCTTCAGAGACCCAGTACTTC. Protein product: CASSLGTGASETQYF.

The chain carries TRBV6-2 or TRBV6-3 and TRBJ2-1, with 12 nucleotides matching TRBD1. Trimming took 5 bases from V and 9 from J; bases not matched to a gene: 8. Germline-derived CDR1 and CDR2 are MNHEY and SVGEGT. The CDR3 length is 15 residues. The DNA for the CDR3 is TGTGCCAGCAGTCTCCGGGACAGGGGGCTTGTTGAGCAGTTCTTC. Translation gives CASSLRDRGLVEQFF.

The table lists this clonotype with a few counts. The rearrangement links TRBV29-1 to TRBJ2-3; D possibly corresponds to TRBD1 (5 bases). Germline CDR1 and CDR2: SQVTM and ANQGSEA. There are 13 residues in the CDR3. Between the trimmed V and J ends, which lost 7 bases and 5 bases, there was a span of 16 bases. The CDR3 DNA follows: TGCAGCGGTAACTTGGGGCCCGGAGATACGCAGTATTTT. Its protein product is CSGNLGPGDTQYF.

This clonotype occurred a few times. The V call is TRBV11-2, the J call TRBJ2-2; 8 positions agree with TRBD2. The CDR3 has 16 residues. Losses at the gene ends were 3 bases for V and 4 bases for J; bases not matched to a gene: 7. Germline CDR1 and CDR2: SGHAT and FQNNGV. The CDR3 DNA follows: TGTGCCAGCAGCTTGCTTTTAGCGGGAAGCACCGGGGAGCTGTTTTTT. This encodes CASSLLLAGSTGELFF.

The gene calls are TRBV5-1 and TRBJ2-7; 8 bases are a match to TRBD1. The CDR3 extends over 14 amino acids. V shed 0 bases and J 5 bases; nucleotides not matched to a gene: 4. CDR1 and CDR2 from the germline V gene are SGHRS and YFSETQ. The CDR3 loop is CASSLAPGGDEQYF. In nucleotides, the CDR3 is TGCGCCAGCAGCTTGGCCCCAGGGGGCGACGAGCAGTACTTC. Full variable domain (missing parts from reference TRBV5-1 and TRBJ2-7): KAGVTQTPRYLIKTRGQQVTLSCSPISGHRSVSWYQQTPGQGLQFLFEYFSETQRNKGNFPGRFSGRQFSNSRSEMNVSTLELGDSALYLCASSLAPGGDEQYFGPGTRLTVT.

The chain recombines TRBV7-8 with TRBJ2-7; D possibly corresponds to TRBD1 (5 bases). In germline, CDR1 is SGHVS, CDR2 FQNEAQ. The V end lost 1 base, the J end lost 2 bases, and 15 bases lay between the germline ends. The CDR3 covers 16 residues. The CDR3 region is CASSLGIRLGAYEQYF. Here the CDR3 DNA reads TGTGCCAGCAGCTTAGGAATCAGGCTAGGGGCCTACGAGCAGTACTTC.

The CDR3 DNA is TGCAGTGCCTACCAGGTGTATCAGCCCCAGCATTTT. Residues: CSAYQVYQPQHF. The rearrangement joins TRBV20-1 to TRBJ1-5; D not certain. V was cut by 6 bases and J by 5 bases, with 11 bases left in between. CDR3 length equals 12 residues. Germline V gene data show CDR1 as DFQATT and CDR2 as SNEGSKA (reference sequence).

In its sample, this clonotype was seen a few times. This chain connects TRBV10-2 to TRBJ2-5; 12 bases are shared with TRBD2. Germline V lookup: CDR1 WSHSY, CDR2 SAAADI. The junction had 16 bases not matched to a gene; V was cut back by 6 bases and J by 2 bases. This CDR3 region has 19 residues. The CDR3 reads CASSRTLAGGRGPQETQYF. The CDR3 coding sequence is TGCGCCAGCAGCCGAACACTAGCGGGGGGCCGCGGCCCACAAGAGACCCAGTACTTC.

This clonotype was seen a few times. This chain joins TRBV20-1 and TRBJ1-6; TRBD1 is a possible D gene (5 bases). CDR1 and CDR2 (germline): DFQATT, SNEGSKA (reference sequence). CDR3 size: 13 residues. V was clipped by 1 base and J by 5 bases, with 6 bases between them. The CDR3: CSARVGDNSPLHF. The CDR3 DNA follows: TGCAGTGCTAGAGTGGGGGATAATTCACCCCTCCACTTT.

In this sample, this clonotype turned up many times. The V gene is TRBV9, the J gene TRBJ2-3, with TRBD2 matching over 10 bases. V dropped 0 bases and J dropped 4; count of bases not matched to a gene: 8. The length of the CDR3 is 17 residues. Germline CDR1 reads SGDLS; CDR2 reads YYNGEE. As DNA, the CDR3 is TGTGCCAGCAGCGTAGCTGGGCTAGCGGGAGATGCAGATACGCAGTATTTT. It specifies CASSVAGLAGDADTQYF.

This clonotype has only a few counts. The chain combines TRBV5-1 with TRBJ1-2, with TRBD1 matching 9 bases. The CDR3 is made up of 14 amino acids. The V segment lost 4 bases and the J segment 6 bases; nucleotides outside the gene matches: 7. Germline-derived CDR1 and CDR2 are SGHRS and YFSETQ. The CDR3 nucleotides are TGCGCCAGCAGCGGCCGTGGACAGGGGAATGGCTACACCTTC. Protein product: CASSGRGQGNGYTF.

This clonotype was recorded a few times. V and J are TRBV20-1 and TRBJ2-6; the D is unclear. Germline lookup yields CDR1 DFQATT and CDR2 SNEGSKA (reference sequence). Trimming took 2 bases from V and 2 from J, leaving 4 bases between them. The CDR3 consists of 13 residues. The CDR3 nucleotides read TGCAGTGCTAGATTTCCTGGGGCCAACGTCCTGACTTTC. Translated: CSARFPGANVLTF.

This clonotype was found a few times. The rearrangement links TRBV28 to TRBJ1-1; 7 bases are a match to TRBD1. This CDR3 has 13 amino acids. The germline V gene encodes CDR1 MDHEN and CDR2 SYDVKM. The ends lost 6 bases at V and 8 bases at J; junction bases unmatched: 9. This CDR3 is CASSFADRAEAFF. The CDR3 DNA sequence: TGTGCCAGCAGCTTCGCCGACAGGGCCGAAGCTTTCTTT. Complete variable domain (other parts from reference TRBV28 and TRBJ1-1): DVKVTQSSRYLVKRTGEKVFLECVQDMDHENMFWYRQDPGLGLRLIYFSYDVKMKEKGDIPEGYSVSREKKERFSLILESASTNQTSMYLCASSFADRAEAFFGQGTRLTVV.

This clonotype occurred a few times. The chain links TRBV5-1 to TRBJ2-5; D uncertain. This CDR3 is built from 13 residues. Germline loops: CDR1 SGHRS, CDR2 YFSETQ. V was cut by 2 bases and J by 1 base, with 6 bases left in between. The CDR3 here is CASSFNPQETQYF. As DNA, the CDR3 is TGCGCCAGCAGCTTCAACCCCCAAGAGACCCAGTACTTC.

A few counts support this clonotype. J is TRBJ2-7 and V is TRBV7-2, with TRBD1 as a possible D gene (5 bases). The length of the CDR3 is 14 residues. Germline V gives CDR1 SGHTA, CDR2 FQGNSA. The V end lost 2 bases, the J end lost 4 bases, and 12 bases lay between the germline ends. The CDR3 sequence is CASSLRVREYEQYF. The CDR3 coding sequence is TGTGCCAGCAGCTTAAGGGTCAGGGAATACGAGCAGTACTTC.

This clonotype was seen a handful of times. This rearrangement joins TRBV12-3 or TRBV12-4 to TRBJ2-3; possible D gene TRBD2, 6 bases. Trimming cost V 6 bases and J 1 base, with 8 bases left between them. This CDR3 comprises 13 residues. CDR3 nucleotides: TGTGCCAGCAGCGCGGGGCGCACAGATACGCAGTATTTT. It codes for CASSAGRTDTQYF.

This clonotype was seen at least ten times. The V and J genes are TRBV4-2 and TRBJ1-1; possibly TRBD1 for D (6 bases). The CDR3 length is 17 residues. Germline values: CDR1 LGHNA, CDR2 YNFKEQ. Deletions cut 4 bases from V and 0 bases from J, with 18 bases between. CDR3 amino acids: CASSLPEGGTLNTEAFF. DNA of the CDR3: TGTGCCAGCAGCCTACCTGAGGGGGGGACCTTGAACACTGAAGCTTTCTTT.

This clonotype appeared many times. The V call is TRBV27, the J call TRBJ2-7; 8 nucleotides line up with TRBD2. Germline assignment: CDR1 MNHEY and CDR2 SMNVEV (reference sequence). J lost 4 bases, V lost 2 bases, and 4 bases had no gene match. The CDR3 is 14 amino acids. CDR3 sequence reads: CASSLREGRYEQYF. In DNA form, the CDR3 reads TGTGCCAGCAGTTTACGGGAGGGCCGATACGAGCAGTACTTC.